Listed below are T cell receptor beta chains from one sample, sequenced in a study of brain T cells in children with intractable seizures. Libraries were prepared by immunoSEQ multiplex PCR; TCRdb keeps only in-frame clonotypes and omits some of them. Among 80,000 or so clones listed, about 92% were seen once. Sequencing was performed on peripheral blood, taken at surgery. All receptors come from a boy under two years old with tuberous sclerosis and intractable seizures. Each CDR3 is given with its conserved first and last residue. The order of the fields is CDR3 protein, CDR3 DNA, V gene, D gene, J gene, clone size. D genes are given only for firm matches. Size is stated for part of the rows, as once, few or many counts, or as a class when the clone is expanded.

CASSQQGNYGYTF	TGTGCCAGCTCACAACAGGGTAACTATGGCTACACCTTC	TRBV18	NA	TRBJ1-2	NA
CASSQPRGTNEKLFF	TGTGCCAGCAGCCAGCCAAGGGGAACTAATGAAAAACTGTTTTTT	TRBV3-1/TRBV3-2	NA	TRBJ1-4	NA
CASSPDRGNTGELFF	TGTGCCAGCAGCCCGGACAGGGGTAACACCGGGGAGCTGTTTTTT	TRBV13	TRBD1	TRBJ2-2	NA
CASSPEGQGGGYTF	TGTGCCAGCAGCCCTGAGGGACAGGGGGGCGGCTACACCTTC	TRBV7-9	TRBD1	TRBJ1-2	NA
CASSSLIAGSEQFF	TGTGCCAGCAGCTCCTTAATAGCGGGCAGTGAGCAGTTCTTC	TRBV5-4	TRBD2	TRBJ2-1	NA
CATSAGIHSNTEAFF	TGTGCCACCAGTGCAGGGATCCACTCTAACACTGAAGCTTTCTTT	TRBV24-1	NA	TRBJ1-1	NA
CASSLAEIQGKGNTEAFF	TGTGCCAGCAGCTTAGCGGAGATCCAGGGGAAGGGTAACACTGAAGCTTTCTTT	TRBV7-9	NA	TRBJ1-1	NA
CASSPQGKSKIEAFF	TGTGCCAGCAGCCCGCAGGGTAAATCGAAAATTGAAGCTTTCTTT	TRBV3-1/TRBV3-2	NA	TRBJ1-1	NA
CASSPGTGSNYGYTF	TGCGCCAGCAGCCCCGGTACGGGGTCTAACTATGGCTACACCTTC	TRBV5-1	NA	TRBJ1-2	NA
CASSQSQAYFTEAFF	TGCGCCAGCAGCCAGTCGCAGGCGTACTTCACTGAAGCTTTCTTT	TRBV4-1	NA	TRBJ1-1	NA
CASSQDSGTAWNTIYF	TGTGCCAGCAGCCAAGACTCCGGGACAGCATGGAACACCATATATTTT	TRBV4-2	TRBD1	TRBJ1-3	NA
CASSVGSRSRPGELFF	TGTGCCAGCAGCGTAGGTTCTCGGAGCCGGCCCGGGGAGCTGTTTTTT	TRBV9	NA	TRBJ2-2	NA
CASSPLGGWTEAFF	TGTGCCAGCAGCCCCCTCGGGGGGTGGACTGAAGCTTTCTTT	TRBV13	NA	TRBJ1-1	NA
CASSDLGTSGSSYEQYF	TGTGCCAGCAGCGATCTAGGGACTAGCGGGAGTTCCTACGAGCAGTACTTC	TRBV2	TRBD2	TRBJ2-7	NA
CASSPFRDLRHEQFF	TGTGCCAGCAGTCCCTTTCGGGACCTTCGACATGAGCAGTTCTTC	TRBV27	NA	TRBJ2-1	NA
CASSLAVYNSPLHF	TGTGCCAGCAGCTTGGCGGTATATAATTCACCCCTCCACTTT	TRBV11-2	NA	TRBJ1-6	NA
CASSQGSQGSGTGELFF	TGCGCCAGCAGCCAAGGGTCTCAGGGGTCGGGCACCGGGGAGCTGTTTTTT	TRBV4-1	NA	TRBJ2-2	NA
CASSYSSGGRNEQYF	TGTGCCAGCAGTTACTCGAGCGGGGGGAGAAACGAGCAGTACTTC	TRBV6-5	TRBD2	TRBJ2-7	NA
CAITQDRGGEQYF	TGTGCCATCACCCAGGACAGGGGGGGGGAGCAGTACTTC	TRBV10-3	TRBD1	TRBJ2-7	NA
CASSHGVPLHF	TGTGCCAGCAGTCACGGGGTTCCTCTCCACTTT	TRBV12-3/TRBV12-4	NA	TRBJ1-6	NA
CASSEPGIDSPLHF	TGTGCCAGCAGTGAACCGGGGATTGACTCACCCCTCCACTTT	TRBV2	NA	TRBJ1-6	few
CASSQGGAAQPQHF	TGTGCCAGCAGCCAAGGGGGGGCGGCTCAGCCCCAGCATTTT	TRBV3-1/TRBV3-2	NA	TRBJ1-5	NA
CASSQSGTGTGGYTF	TGTGCCAGCAGCCAATCCGGGACAGGTACCGGCGGCTACACCTTC	TRBV7-9	TRBD1	TRBJ1-2	once
CASSFLLAGDNNEQFF	TGTGCCAGCAGTTTCCTATTAGCGGGAGATAACAATGAGCAGTTCTTC	TRBV27	TRBD2	TRBJ2-1	few
CASGSVTGGANDGYTF	TGTGCCAGCGGGTCGGTAACAGGGGGCGCGAATGATGGCTACACCTTC	TRBV5-6	TRBD1	TRBJ1-2	NA